The 18 T cell receptor beta chains given below trace back to one sample, sequenced in a study of CD8+CD57+ T cells in acquired aplastic anemia. Researchers used genomic DNA as the template to profile TCR beta VDJ and CDR3. TCRdb re-derived calls from the reads in MiXCR, one entry per CDR3 protein. The repertoire holds roughly 500,000 distinct CDR3 sequences, around 30% seen once, with about 0.8% in the top ten. Patients chosen for sequencing had CD8+CD57+ cells that had expanded, as shown by flow cytometry. Sample: sorted CD4+, CD8+, or CD8+CD57+ T cells (not recorded which) from PBMCs. These TCRs come from a human donor with aplastic anemia.

This clonotype was counted many times. For the CDR3, the DNA is TGTGCCACCAGCAGAGATGGGGCTAGCACAGATACGCAGTATTTT. Protein sequence: CATSRDGASTDTQYF. The V call is TRBV15, the J call TRBJ2-3, with D possibly being TRBD1 (5 bases). Germline CDR1 and CDR2: LNHNV and YYDKDF (reference sequence). The CDR3 sequence is 15 residues long. Trimming pared 0 bases from V and 0 bases from J, leaving 7 bases between.

The chain has TRBV7-8 and TRBJ1-2; no clear D. This CDR3 region has 13 residues. The V end was cut by 1 base, the J end by 4 bases, with 7 bases between. The V gene's germline CDR1 is SGHVS and CDR2 FQNEAQ. CDR3 protein: CASSLGPVYGYTF. Written as DNA, the CDR3 is TGTGCCAGCAGCTTAGGACCGGTCTATGGCTACACCTTC. Together with reference TRBV7-8 and TRBJ1-2, the CDR3 gives the full variable domain: GAGVSQSPRYKVAKRGQDVALRCDPISGHVSLFWYQQALGQGPEFLTYFQNEAQLDKSGLPSDRFFAERPEGSVSTLKIQRTQQEDSAVYLCASSLGPVYGYTFGSGTRLTVV.

This clonotype has a count of ten or more. This rearrangement joins TRBV7-8 to TRBJ1-6; 9 bases match TRBD1. This CDR3 has 16 residues. Germline CDR1 SGHVS, CDR2 FQNEAQ. The J segment lost 8 bases and the V segment lost 2 bases, leaving 7 bases of the junction unmatched. For the CDR3, the DNA is TGTGCCAGCAGCTTAACCAGGGACAGGGTTCATTCACCCCTCCACTTT. This sequence encodes CASSLTRDRVHSPLHF.

The chain combines TRBV10-1 with TRBJ2-2; D ambiguous. Looked up from germline, CDR1 is WNHNN and CDR2 is SYGVQD (reference sequence). The CDR3 is 12 amino acids. V lost 8 bases, J lost 3 bases, and 7 bases lay in between. CDR3 region: CASEQDTGELFF. DNA of the CDR3: TGCGCCAGCGAGCAGGACACCGGGGAGCTGTTTTTT.

This clonotype was counted at least ten times. V is TRBV7-9 and J is TRBJ1-6; 9 nucleotides agree with TRBD1. Germline V CDR1 and CDR2: SEHNR, FQNEAQ (reference sequence). The CDR3 runs to 14 residues. V was pared by 5 bases and J by 7 bases, with 3 bases of the junction left unmatched. For the CDR3, the DNA is TGTGCCAGCAGCGGGACAGGGCCGAATTCACCCCTCCACTTT. Its protein is CASSGTGPNSPLHF. The whole variable domain, remainder taken from reference TRBV7-9 and TRBJ1-6, is DTGVSQNPRHKITKRGQNVTFRCDPISEHNRLYWYRQTLGQGPEFLTYFQNEAQLEKSRLLSDRFSAERPKGSFSTLEIQRTEQGDSAMYLCASSGTGPNSPLHFGNGTRLTVT.

The chain recombines TRBV2 with TRBJ1-4; D is undetermined. Trimming took 5 bases from V and 3 from J, leaving 13 bases between them. The CDR3 spans 15 residues. Per germline, CDR1 SNHLY and CDR2 FYNNEI. The CDR3 loop is CASSYSVVANEKLFF. Written as DNA, the CDR3 is TGTGCCAGCAGTTACTCGGTGGTAGCTAATGAAAAACTGTTTTTT. The variable domain in full, completed from reference TRBV2 and TRBJ1-4, reads EPEVTQTPSHQVTQMGQEVILRCVPISNHLYFYWYRQILGQKVEFLVSFYNNEISEKSEIFDDQFSVERPDGSNFTLKIRSTKLEDSAMYFCASSYSVVANEKLFFGSGTQLSVL.

This clonotype was observed a handful of times. This rearrangement joins TRBV2 to TRBJ2-3; D is uncertain. V was shortened by 4 bases and J by 10 bases, with 9 bases between the two germline ends. The CDR3 sequence is 11 residues long. From germline, CDR1 is SNHLY and CDR2 FYNNEI. The CDR3 sequence is CASSAQVAQYF. The CDR3 bases are TGTGCCAGCAGTGCACAAGTGGCGCAGTATTTT.

The chain is built from TRBV10-3 and TRBJ1-1; D is uncertain. Germline V gene lookup returns CDR1 ENHRY and CDR2 SYGVKD. This CDR3 spans 13 amino acids. The V end lost 5 bases, the J end lost 0 bases, and 7 bases lay between the germline ends. The CDR3: CAISSEMNTEAFF. Written as DNA, the CDR3 is TGTGCCATCAGTTCCGAGATGAACACTGAAGCTTTCTTT.

In this sample, this clonotype turned up a few times. The V call is TRBV6-5, the J call TRBJ2-7; TRBD1 agrees at 8 bases. V lost 4 bases to trimming and J lost 2 bases; unmatched junction nucleotides: 13. From germline, CDR1 is MNHEY and CDR2 SVGAGI. The CDR3 is made up of 17 amino acids. The CDR3 DNA reads TGTGCCAGCAGTTCCGGACAGGGATTGGGCGTCCCCTACGAGCAGTACTTC. It specifies CASSSGQGLGVPYEQYF.

This clonotype was observed many times. The chain couples TRBV13 to TRBJ2-7; D is ambiguous. The CDR3 totals 12 residues. Germline CDR1 PRHDT, CDR2 FYEKMQ (reference sequence). Trimming shortened V by 5 bases and J by 6 bases, and 11 bases separated the two germline ends. This CDR3 reads CASSPQMAEQYF. CDR3 nucleotides: TGTGCCAGCAGCCCTCAGATGGCCGAGCAGTACTTC.

This clonotype was seen many times. This rearrangement joins TRBV15 to TRBJ2-5; tentative D call: TRBD2 (7 bases). CDR3 length equals 16 residues. V lost 5 bases to trimming and J lost 1 base, with 17 bases between them. The germline V gene encodes CDR1 LNHNV and CDR2 YYDKDF (reference sequence). The CDR3 region is CATSLGSRGGQETQYF. For the CDR3, the DNA is TGTGCCACCAGCCTGGGGTCAAGGGGGGGCCAAGAGACCCAGTACTTC. Combining the CDR3 with reference TRBV15 and TRBJ2-5 gives the whole variable domain DAMVIQNPRYQVTQFGKPVTLSCSQTLNHNVMYWYQQKSSQAPKLLFHYYDKDFNNEADTPDNFQSRRPNTSFCFLDIRSPGLGDTAMYLCATSLGSRGGQETQYFGPGTRLLVL.

On this clonotype itself: The CDR3 carries no conserved terminal phenylalanine or tryptophan, so it likely arises from a read error. The chain combines TRBV14 with TRBJ2-2; a weak D match, TRBD1 (6 bases). CDR1 and CDR2 (germline): SGHDN, FVKESK. CDR3 length: 16 amino acids. The DNA for the CDR3 is TGTGCCAGCAGCCAAGACGCTTTTTGGGACACCAGGGAGCTGTTTCTT. It translates to CASSQDAFWDTRELFL.

The gene calls are TRBV12-5 and TRBJ1-1; tentatively, D is TRBD1 (6 bases). Germline CDR1 and CDR2: LGHNT and FRNRAP. V lost 7 bases and J lost 0, with 12 bases in between. This CDR3 spans 14 amino acids. This CDR3 is CASAVTGMNTEAFF. CDR3 nucleotide sequence: TGTGCTAGTGCCGTTACAGGGATGAACACTGAAGCTTTCTTT.

This clonotype was detected a few times. Its ends do not fully match the called genes, so a read error is possible. The chain carries TRBV19 and TRBJ2-1; D is perhaps TRBD2 (5 bases). There are 14 residues in the CDR3. Germline V CDR1 and CDR2: LNHDA, SQIVND (reference sequence). CDR3 sequence: CASSPRLLRNGQFF. The CDR3 coding sequence is TGTGCCAGTAGTCCGAGACTACTGAGAAATGGGCAGTTCTTC. The full variable domain, completed using reference TRBV19 and TRBJ2-1, is DGGITQSPKYLFRKEGQNVTLSCEQNLNHDAMYWYRQDPGQGLRLIYYSQIVNDFQKGDIAEGYSVSREKKESFPLTVTSAQKNPTAFYLCASSPRLLRNGQFFGPGTRLTVL.

This clonotype was counted at least ten times. This chain connects TRBV19 to TRBJ1-5; D may be TRBD1 (6 bases). In germline, CDR1 is LNHDA, CDR2 SQIVND (reference sequence). Between the trimmed V and J ends, which lost 7 bases and 4 bases, there was a span of 14 bases. The CDR3 extends over 14 amino acids. CDR3 coding DNA: TGTGCCAGTACCATGGGAGGACAGAATCAGCCCCAGCATTTT. Translating gives CASTMGGQNQPQHF.

This clonotype was counted a single time. The V gene is TRBV19, the J gene TRBJ1-6; TRBD1 matches 8 bases. Germline V CDR1 and CDR2: LNHDA, SQIVND (reference sequence). The CDR3 loop spans 14 amino acids. The V gene end was trimmed by 11 bases and the J gene end by 8 bases; junction bases not matched to a gene: 11. CDR3 sequence: CAYKKTGEYSPLHF. The CDR3, as DNA: TGTGCCTACAAGAAGACAGGGGAATATTCACCCCTCCACTTT. The variable domain in full, completed from reference TRBV19 and TRBJ1-6, reads DGGITQSPKYLFRKEGQNVTLSCEQNLNHDAMYWYRQDPGQGLRLIYYSQIVNDFQKGDIAEGYSVSREKKESFPLTVTSAQKNPTAFYLCAYKKTGEYSPLHFGNGTRLTVT.

This clonotype was found many times. The V call is TRBV19, the J call TRBJ2-7; D is tentatively TRBD1 or TRBD2 (6 bases each). The V gene lost 4 bases and the J gene lost 6 bases, with 10 bases spanning the gap. The CDR3 consists of 12 residues. The V gene's germline CDR1 is LNHDA and CDR2 SQIVND (reference sequence). Here the CDR3 reads CASSKQGLEQYF. The CDR3, as DNA: TGTGCCAGTAGTAAACAGGGACTCGAGCAGTACTTC. The variable domain in full, with the rest retrieved from reference TRBV19 and TRBJ2-7, is DGGITQSPKYLFRKEGQNVTLSCEQNLNHDAMYWYRQDPGQGLRLIYYSQIVNDFQKGDIAEGYSVSREKKESFPLTVTSAQKNPTAFYLCASSKQGLEQYFGPGTRLTVT.

This sequence joins TRBV5-4 and TRBJ1-6, with a weak D call TRBD1 (5 bases). The germline gives CDR1 SGHNT, CDR2 YYREEE (reference sequence). Trimming removed 5 bases from V and 8 bases from J, with 14 bases in between. The CDR3 sequence is 14 residues long. The CDR3 DNA reads as TGTGCCAGCAGGGATCAGGGTGAGCATTCACCCCTCCACTTT. Its translation is CASRDQGEHSPLHF. Complete variable domain (other parts from reference TRBV5-4 and TRBJ1-6): ETGVTQSPTHLIKTRGQQVTLRCSSQSGHNTVSWYQQALGQGPQFIFQYYREEENGRGNFPPRFSGLQFPNYSSELNVNALELDDSALYLCASRDQGEHSPLHFGNGTRLTVT.